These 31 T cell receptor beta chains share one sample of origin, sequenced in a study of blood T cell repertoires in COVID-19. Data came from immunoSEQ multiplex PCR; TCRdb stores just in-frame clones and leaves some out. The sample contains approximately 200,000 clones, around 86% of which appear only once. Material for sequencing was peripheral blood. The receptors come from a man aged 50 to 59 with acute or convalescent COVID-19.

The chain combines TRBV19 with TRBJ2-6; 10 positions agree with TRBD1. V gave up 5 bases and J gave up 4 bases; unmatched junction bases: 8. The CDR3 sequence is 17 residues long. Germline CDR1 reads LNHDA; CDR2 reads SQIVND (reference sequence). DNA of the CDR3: TGTGCCAGTAGTTTCCGGACAGGGGGTAGGGGGGCCAACGTCCTGACTTTC. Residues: CASSFRTGGRGANVLTF.

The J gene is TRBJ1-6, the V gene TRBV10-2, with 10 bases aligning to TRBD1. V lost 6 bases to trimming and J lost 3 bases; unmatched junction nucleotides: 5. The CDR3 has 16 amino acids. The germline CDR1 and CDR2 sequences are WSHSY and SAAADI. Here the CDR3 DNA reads TGCGCCAGCAGGGACAGGGGGAGTAGCTATAATTCACCCCTCCACTTT. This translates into CASRDRGSSYNSPLHF.

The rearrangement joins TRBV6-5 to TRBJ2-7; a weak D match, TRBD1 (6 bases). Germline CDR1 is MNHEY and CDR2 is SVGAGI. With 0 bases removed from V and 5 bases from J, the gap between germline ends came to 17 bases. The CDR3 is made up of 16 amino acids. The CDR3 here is CASSYSSKGGRDEQYF. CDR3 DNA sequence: TGTGCCAGCAGTTACTCGAGTAAAGGGGGAAGAGACGAGCAGTACTTC.

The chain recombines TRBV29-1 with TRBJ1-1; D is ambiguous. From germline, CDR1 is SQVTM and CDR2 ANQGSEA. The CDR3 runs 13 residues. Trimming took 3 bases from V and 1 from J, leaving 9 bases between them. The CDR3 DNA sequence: TGCAGCGTTGAGAGGGCACCGAACACTGAAGCTTTCTTT. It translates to CSVERAPNTEAFF.

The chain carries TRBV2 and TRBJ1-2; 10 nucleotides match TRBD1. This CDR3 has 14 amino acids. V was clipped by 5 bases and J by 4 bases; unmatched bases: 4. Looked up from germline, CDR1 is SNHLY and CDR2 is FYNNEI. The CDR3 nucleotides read TGTGCCAGCAGTCCGGGACAGGGGCCCTATGGCTACACCTTC. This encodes CASSPGQGPYGYTF.

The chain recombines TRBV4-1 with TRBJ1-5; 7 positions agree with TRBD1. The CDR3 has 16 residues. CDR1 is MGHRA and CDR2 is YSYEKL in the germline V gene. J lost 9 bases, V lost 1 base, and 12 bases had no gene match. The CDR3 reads CASSQVQSTGSLPQHF. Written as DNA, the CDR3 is TGCGCCAGCAGCCAAGTCCAATCGACAGGGTCTTTGCCCCAGCATTTT.

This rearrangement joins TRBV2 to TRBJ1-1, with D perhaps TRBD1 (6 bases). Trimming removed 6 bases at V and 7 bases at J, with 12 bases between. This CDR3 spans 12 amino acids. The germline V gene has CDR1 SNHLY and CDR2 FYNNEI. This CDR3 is CASSYTGFEAFF. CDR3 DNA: TGTGCCAGCAGCTACACAGGGTTTGAAGCTTTCTTT.

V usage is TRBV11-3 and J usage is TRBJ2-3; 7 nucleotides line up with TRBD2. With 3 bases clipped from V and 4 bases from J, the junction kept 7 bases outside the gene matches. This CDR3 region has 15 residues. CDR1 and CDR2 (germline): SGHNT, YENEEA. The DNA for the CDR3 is TGTGCCAGCAGCTTTGGGAGGGGACCAGCAGATACGCAGTATTTT. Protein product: CASSFGRGPADTQYF.

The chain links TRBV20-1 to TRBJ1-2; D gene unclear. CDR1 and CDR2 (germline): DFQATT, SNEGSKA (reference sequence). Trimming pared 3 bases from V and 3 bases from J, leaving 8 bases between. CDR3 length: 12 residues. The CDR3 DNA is TGCAGTGCTAGTAACGGTGACTATGGCTACACCTTC. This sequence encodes CSASNGDYGYTF.

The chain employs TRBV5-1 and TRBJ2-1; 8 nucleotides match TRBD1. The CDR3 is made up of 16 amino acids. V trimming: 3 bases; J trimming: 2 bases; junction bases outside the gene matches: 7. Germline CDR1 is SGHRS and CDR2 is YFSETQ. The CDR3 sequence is CASSSSTGVPYNEQFF. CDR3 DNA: TGCGCCAGCAGCTCCTCGACAGGGGTTCCCTACAATGAGCAGTTCTTC.

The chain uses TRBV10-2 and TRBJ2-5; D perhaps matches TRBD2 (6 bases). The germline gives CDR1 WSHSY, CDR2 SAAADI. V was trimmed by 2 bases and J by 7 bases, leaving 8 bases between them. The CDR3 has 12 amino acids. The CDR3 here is CASSEMGGTQYF. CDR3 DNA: TGCGCCAGCAGTGAGATGGGGGGGACCCAGTACTTC.

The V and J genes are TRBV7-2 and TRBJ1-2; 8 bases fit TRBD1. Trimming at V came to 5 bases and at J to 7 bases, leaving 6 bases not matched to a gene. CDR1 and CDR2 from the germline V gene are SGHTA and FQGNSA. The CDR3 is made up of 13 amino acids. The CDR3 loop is CASSPDRDTGYTF. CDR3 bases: TGTGCCAGCAGCCCGGACAGGGATACTGGCTACACCTTC. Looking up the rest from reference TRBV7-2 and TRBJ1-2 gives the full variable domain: GAGVSQSPSNKVTEKGKDVELRCDPISGHTALYWYRQSLGQGLEFLIYFQGNSAPDKSGLPSDRFSAERTGGSVSTLTIQRTQQEDSAVYLCASSPDRDTGYTFGSGTRLTVV.

Here the CDR3 reads CASSSGQPSGQGISYEQYF. DNA for the CDR3: TGTGCCAGCAGCTCGGGACAGCCCTCCGGACAGGGTATTTCCTACGAGCAGTACTTC. The chain couples TRBV7-9 to TRBJ2-7, with 8 bases matching TRBD1. Germline CDR1 and CDR2: SEHNR and FQNEAQ (reference sequence). Trimming cost V 4 bases and J 1 base; bases outside gene matches: 18. The CDR3 loop spans 19 amino acids.

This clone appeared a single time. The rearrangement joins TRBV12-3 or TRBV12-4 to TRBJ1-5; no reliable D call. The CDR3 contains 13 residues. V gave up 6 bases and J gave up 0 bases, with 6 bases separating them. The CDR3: CASSPYSNQPQHF. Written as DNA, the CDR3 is TGTGCCAGCAGCCCTTATAGCAATCAGCCCCAGCATTTT.

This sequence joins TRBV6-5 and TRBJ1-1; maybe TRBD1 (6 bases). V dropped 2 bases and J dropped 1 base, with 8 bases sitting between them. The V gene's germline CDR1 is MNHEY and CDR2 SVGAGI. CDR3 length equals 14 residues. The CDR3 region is CASSYGGSNTEAFF. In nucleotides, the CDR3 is TGTGCCAGCAGTTACGGGGGCTCGAACACTGAAGCTTTCTTT.

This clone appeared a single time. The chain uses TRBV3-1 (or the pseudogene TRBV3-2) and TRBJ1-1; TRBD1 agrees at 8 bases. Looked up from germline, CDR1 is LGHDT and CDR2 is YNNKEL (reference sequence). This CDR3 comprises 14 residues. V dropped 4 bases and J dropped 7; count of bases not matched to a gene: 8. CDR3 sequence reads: CASSRWTGRVEAFF. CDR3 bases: TGTGCCAGCAGCCGGTGGACAGGGAGGGTTGAAGCTTTCTTT.

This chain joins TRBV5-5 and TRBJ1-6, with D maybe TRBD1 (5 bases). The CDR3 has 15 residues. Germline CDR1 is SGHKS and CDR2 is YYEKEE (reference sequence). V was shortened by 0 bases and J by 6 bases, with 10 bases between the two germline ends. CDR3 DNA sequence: TGTGCCAGCAGCTTGGGGGACTTTTCTAATTCACCCCTCCACTTT. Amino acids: CASSLGDFSNSPLHF.

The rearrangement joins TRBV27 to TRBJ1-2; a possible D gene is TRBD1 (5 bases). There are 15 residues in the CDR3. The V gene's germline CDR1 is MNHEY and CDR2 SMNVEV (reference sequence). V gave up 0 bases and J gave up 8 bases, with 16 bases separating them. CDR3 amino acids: CASSLSAGPLGGYTF. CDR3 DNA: TGTGCCAGCAGTTTATCGGCAGGGCCCCTCGGGGGCTACACCTTC.

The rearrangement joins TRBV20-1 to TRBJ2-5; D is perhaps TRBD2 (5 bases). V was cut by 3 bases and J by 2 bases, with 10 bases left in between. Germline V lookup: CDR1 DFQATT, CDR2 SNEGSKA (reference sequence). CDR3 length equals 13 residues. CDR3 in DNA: TGCAGTGCTAGTGGGAGCGGACAAGAGACCCAGTACTTC. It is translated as CSASGSGQETQYF.

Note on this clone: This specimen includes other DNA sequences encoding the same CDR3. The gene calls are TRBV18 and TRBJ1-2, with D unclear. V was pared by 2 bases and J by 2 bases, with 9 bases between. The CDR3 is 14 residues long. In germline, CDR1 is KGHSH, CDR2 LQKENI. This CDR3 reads CASSPDAGNYGYTF. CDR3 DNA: TGTGCCAGCTCACCAGACGCGGGGAACTATGGCTACACCTTC.

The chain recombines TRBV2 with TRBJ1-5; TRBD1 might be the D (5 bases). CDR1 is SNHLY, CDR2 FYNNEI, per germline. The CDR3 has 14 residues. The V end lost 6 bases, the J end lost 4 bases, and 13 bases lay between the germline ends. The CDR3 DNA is TGTGCCAGCAGGGAAAGACAGACTAATCAGCCCCAGCATTTT. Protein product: CASRERQTNQPQHF.

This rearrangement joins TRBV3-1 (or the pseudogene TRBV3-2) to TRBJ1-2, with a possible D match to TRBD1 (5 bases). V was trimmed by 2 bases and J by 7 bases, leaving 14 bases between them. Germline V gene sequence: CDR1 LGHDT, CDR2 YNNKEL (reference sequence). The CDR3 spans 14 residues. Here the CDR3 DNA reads TGTGCCAGCAGCCAATCGGGGGGGATACGTGGCTACACCTTC. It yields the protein CASSQSGGIRGYTF.

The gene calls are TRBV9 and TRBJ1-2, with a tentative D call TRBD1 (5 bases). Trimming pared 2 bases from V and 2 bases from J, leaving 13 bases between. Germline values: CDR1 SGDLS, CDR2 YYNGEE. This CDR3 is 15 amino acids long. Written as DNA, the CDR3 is TGTGCCAGCAGCGTGATGACAGAATTGAACTATGGCTACACCTTC. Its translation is CASSVMTELNYGYTF. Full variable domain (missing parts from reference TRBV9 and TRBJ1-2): DSGVTQTPKHLITATGQRVTLRCSPRSGDLSVYWYQQSLDQGLQFLIQYYNGEERAKGNILERFSAQQFPDLHSELNLSSLELGDSALYFCASSVMTELNYGYTFGSGTRLTVV.

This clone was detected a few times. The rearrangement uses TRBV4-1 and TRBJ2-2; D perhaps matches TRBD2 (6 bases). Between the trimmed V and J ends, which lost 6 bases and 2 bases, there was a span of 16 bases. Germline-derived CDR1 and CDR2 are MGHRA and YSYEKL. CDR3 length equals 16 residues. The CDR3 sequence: CASRPAGTQNTGELFF. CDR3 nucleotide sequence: TGCGCCAGCAGGCCCGCCGGGACTCAAAACACCGGGGAGCTGTTTTTT.

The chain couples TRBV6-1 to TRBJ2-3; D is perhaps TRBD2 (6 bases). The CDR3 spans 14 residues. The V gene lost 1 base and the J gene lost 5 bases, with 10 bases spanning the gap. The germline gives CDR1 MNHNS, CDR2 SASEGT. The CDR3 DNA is TGTGCCAGCAGTGAAGTGTGGGAGGAAGATACGCAGTATTTT. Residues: CASSEVWEEDTQYF.

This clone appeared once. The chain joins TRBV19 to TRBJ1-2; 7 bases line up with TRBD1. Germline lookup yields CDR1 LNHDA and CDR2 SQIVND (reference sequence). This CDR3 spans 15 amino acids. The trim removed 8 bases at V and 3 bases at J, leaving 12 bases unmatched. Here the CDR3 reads CASDRGTASDYGYTF. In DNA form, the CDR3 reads TGTGCCAGTGACAGAGGGACAGCGTCTGACTATGGCTACACCTTC.

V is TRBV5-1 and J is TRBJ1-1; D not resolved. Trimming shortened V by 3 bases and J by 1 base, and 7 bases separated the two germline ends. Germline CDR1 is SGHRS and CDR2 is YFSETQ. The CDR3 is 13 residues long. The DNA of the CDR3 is TGCGCCAGCAGCTCACAATCGAACACTGAAGCTTTCTTT. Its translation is CASSSQSNTEAFF.

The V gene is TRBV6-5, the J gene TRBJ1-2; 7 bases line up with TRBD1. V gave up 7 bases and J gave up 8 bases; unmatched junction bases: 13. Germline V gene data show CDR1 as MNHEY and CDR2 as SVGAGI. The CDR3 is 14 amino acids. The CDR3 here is CASTLLRQGGGYTF. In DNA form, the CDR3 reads TGTGCCAGCACCCTCCTCCGACAGGGCGGGGGCTACACCTTC.

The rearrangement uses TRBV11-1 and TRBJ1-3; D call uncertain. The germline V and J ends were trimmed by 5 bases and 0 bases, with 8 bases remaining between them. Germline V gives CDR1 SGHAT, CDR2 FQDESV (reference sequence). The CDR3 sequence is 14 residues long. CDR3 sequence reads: CASSPQNSGNTIYF. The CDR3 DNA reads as TGTGCCAGCAGCCCGCAGAACTCTGGAAACACCATATATTTT.

Here the CDR3 DNA reads TGTGCCAGCAGCCCAACTACAGGGTTCACTGAAGCTTTCTTT. Protein sequence: CASSPTTGFTEAFF. The rearrangement links TRBV9 to TRBJ1-1; D perhaps matches TRBD1 (6 bases). The CDR3 contains 14 residues. Germline CDR1 and CDR2: SGDLS and YYNGEE. The V end was cut by 4 bases, the J end by 4 bases, with 14 bases between.

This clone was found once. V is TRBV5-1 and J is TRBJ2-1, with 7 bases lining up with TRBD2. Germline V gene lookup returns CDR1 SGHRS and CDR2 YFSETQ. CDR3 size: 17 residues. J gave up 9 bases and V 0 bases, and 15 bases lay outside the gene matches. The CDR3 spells CASSLVPPHFGGSEQFF. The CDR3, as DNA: TGCGCCAGCAGCTTGGTCCCCCCCCACTTCGGGGGGAGTGAGCAGTTCTTC.